This TCR beta chain is from a study of persistence of HIV-infected CD4 T cells. Study-wide background: Median time on suppressive ART was less than nine years.

With respect to this clone: Its antigen is undetermined.

Germline V lookup: CDR1 SGHTA, CDR2 FQGTGA. V lost 5 bases, J lost 3 bases, and 7 bases lay in between. The CDR3 has 13 residues. Cells were stimulated with CMV-infected fibroblast lysates at roughly 10 ug/mL. Memory cells lacking CD40L and CD69 with high CD45RO were sorted. Notes on the study in general: Antigen-responding cells were enriched for degenerate expanded CDR3beta sequences.

This was the immunoSEQ version 4 assay in survey mode. The assay was immunoSEQ multiplex PCR, and TCRdb's table has in-frame clones only and misses some. The data show more than 25,000 clones, with around 80% seen just once and less than 0.95% held by the top ten. Sequencing used CD4+ T cells sorted from PBMCs after approximately 20-hour stimulation, obtained from a patient who received antiretroviral therapy. This chain uses TRBV7-3 with TRBJ2-2; D is unclear. The source of this sequence is an adult woman with HIV who was CMV-seropositive. The CDR3 here is CASSRSDTGELFF. The CDR3 nucleotides read TGTGCCAGCAGCCGCAGTGACACCGGGGAGCTGTTTTTT.